This T cell receptor (beta chain) was found in a study of T cells in Graves' hyperthyroidism and ophthalmopathy. On the study more broadly: Peripheral blood was secured at the point of initial diagnosis, before any treatment.

Researchers took RNA transcripts and amplified the TCR beta CDR3 regions from them. A set of HTBI primers served as the primers for a first-round RT-PCR of the TCR CDR3. TCRdb reprocessed the multiplex PCR reads with MiXCR, giving one entry per CDR3 protein. The top ten clones hold under 15% of a sample with hundreds of thousands of distinct CDR3 sequences, roughly 15% of them seen once. This clonotype was observed a few times. Trimming stripped 0 bases from V and 1 base from J, with 7 bases between. The CDR3 contains 15 residues. The J gene is TRBJ1-5, the V gene TRBV12-3 or TRBV12-4; D uncertain. Material for sequencing was blood. This clonotype was sampled from a woman between 50 and 59 years old with Graves' ophthalmopathy. The CDR3 loop reads CASSLAARSNQPQHF. In nucleotides, the CDR3 is TGTGCCAGCAGTTTAGCGGCCAGAAGCAATCAGCCCCAGCATTTT.